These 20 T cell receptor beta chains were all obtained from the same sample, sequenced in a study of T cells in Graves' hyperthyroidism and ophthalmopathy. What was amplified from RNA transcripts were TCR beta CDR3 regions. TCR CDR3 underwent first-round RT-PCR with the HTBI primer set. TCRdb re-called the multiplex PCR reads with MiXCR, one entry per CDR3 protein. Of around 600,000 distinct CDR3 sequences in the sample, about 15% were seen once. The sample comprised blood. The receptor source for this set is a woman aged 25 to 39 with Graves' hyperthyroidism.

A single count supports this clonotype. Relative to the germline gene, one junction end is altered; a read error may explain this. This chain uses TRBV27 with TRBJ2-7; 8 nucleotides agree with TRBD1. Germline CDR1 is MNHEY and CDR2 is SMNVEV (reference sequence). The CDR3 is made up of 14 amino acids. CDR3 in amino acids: CASSPRGQAYGQYF. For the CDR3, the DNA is TGTGCCAGCAGCCCGCGGGGACAGGCCTACGGGCAGTACTTC.

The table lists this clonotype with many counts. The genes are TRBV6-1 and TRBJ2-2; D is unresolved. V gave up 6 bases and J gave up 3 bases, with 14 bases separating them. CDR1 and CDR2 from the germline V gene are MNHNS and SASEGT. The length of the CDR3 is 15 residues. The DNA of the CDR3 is TGTGCCAGCAGCTCCCCTACTACGTACACCGGGGAGCTGTTTTTT. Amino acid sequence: CASSSPTTYTGELFF.

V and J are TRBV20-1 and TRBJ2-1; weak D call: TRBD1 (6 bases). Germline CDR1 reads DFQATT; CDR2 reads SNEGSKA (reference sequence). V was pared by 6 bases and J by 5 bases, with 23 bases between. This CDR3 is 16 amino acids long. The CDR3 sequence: CSAQGGWEVIDNEQFF. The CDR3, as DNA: TGCAGTGCCCAAGGGGGTTGGGAAGTTATAGACAATGAGCAGTTCTTC.

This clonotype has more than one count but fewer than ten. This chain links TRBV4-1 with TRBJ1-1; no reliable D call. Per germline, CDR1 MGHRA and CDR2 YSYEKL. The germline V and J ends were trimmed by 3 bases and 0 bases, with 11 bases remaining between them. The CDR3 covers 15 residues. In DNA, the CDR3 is TGCGCCAGCAGCCAGGTTACGGCTTTGAACACTGAAGCTTTCTTT. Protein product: CASSQVTALNTEAFF.

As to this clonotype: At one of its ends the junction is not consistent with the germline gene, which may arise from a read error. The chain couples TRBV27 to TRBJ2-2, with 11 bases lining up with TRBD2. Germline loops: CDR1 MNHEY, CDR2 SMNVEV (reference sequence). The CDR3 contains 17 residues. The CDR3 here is CASNSVTSGSGTEELFF. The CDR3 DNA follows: TGTGCCAGCAATTCCGTAACTAGCGGGAGCGGAACCGAGGAGCTGTTTTTT.

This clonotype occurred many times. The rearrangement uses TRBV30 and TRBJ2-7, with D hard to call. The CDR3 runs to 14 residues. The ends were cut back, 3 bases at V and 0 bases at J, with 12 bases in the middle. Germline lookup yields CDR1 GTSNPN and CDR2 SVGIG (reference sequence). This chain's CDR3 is CAWRGTRASYEQYF. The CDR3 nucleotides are TGTGCCTGGAGGGGAACAAGGGCCTCCTACGAGCAGTACTTC.

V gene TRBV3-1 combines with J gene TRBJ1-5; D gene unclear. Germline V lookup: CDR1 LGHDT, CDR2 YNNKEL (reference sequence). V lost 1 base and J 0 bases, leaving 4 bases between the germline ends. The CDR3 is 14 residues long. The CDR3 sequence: CASSQANSNQPQHF. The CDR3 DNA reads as TGTGCCAGCAGCCAAGCTAATAGCAATCAGCCCCAGCATTTT.

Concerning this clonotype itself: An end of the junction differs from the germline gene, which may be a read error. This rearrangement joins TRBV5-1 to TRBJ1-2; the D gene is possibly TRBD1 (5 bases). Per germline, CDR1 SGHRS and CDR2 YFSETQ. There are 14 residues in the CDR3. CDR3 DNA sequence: TGTGCCAGCAGCTGGGGGGGAGCTAACTATGGCTACACCTTC. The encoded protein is CASSWGGANYGYTF.

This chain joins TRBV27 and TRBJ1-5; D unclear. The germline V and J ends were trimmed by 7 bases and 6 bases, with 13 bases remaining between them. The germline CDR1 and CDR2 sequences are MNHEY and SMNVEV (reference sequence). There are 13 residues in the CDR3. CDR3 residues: CASTLGFGQPQHF. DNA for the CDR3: TGTGCCAGCACGTTAGGGTTCGGTCAGCCCCAGCATTTT.

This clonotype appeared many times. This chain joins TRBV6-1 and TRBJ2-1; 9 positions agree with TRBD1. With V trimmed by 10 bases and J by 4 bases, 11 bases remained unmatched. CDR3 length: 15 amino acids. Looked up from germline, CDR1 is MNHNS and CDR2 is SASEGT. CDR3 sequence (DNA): TGTGCCACCGAGAAGGGGGACAGGGATTACAATGAGCAGTTCTTC. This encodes CATEKGDRDYNEQFF.

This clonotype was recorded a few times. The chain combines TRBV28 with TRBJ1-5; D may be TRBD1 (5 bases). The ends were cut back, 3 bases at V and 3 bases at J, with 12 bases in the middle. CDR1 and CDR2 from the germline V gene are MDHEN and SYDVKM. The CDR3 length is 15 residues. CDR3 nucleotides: TGTGCCAGCAGTTTGTCTGGGGGTGACAATCAGCCCCAGCATTTT. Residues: CASSLSGGDNQPQHF.

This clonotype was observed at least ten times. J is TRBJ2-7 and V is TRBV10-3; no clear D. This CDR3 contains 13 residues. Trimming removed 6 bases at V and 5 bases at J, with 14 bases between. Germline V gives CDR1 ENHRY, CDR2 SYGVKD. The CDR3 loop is CAIRSKLSHEQYF. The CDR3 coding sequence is TGTGCCATCAGATCGAAGTTGTCCCACGAGCAGTACTTC.

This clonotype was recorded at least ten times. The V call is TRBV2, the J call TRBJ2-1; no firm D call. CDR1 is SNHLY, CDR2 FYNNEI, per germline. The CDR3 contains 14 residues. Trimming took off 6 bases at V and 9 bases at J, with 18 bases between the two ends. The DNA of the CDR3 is TGTGCCAGCAGCATTCTGACATCGGCGAGTGAGCAGTTCTTC. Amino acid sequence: CASSILTSASEQFF.

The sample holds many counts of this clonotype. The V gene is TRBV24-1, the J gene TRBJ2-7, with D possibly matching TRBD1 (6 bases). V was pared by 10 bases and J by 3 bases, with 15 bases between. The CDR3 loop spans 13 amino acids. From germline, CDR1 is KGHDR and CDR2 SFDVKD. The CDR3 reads CATPRDKCYEQYF. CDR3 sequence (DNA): TGTGCCACTCCCCGGGACAAATGCTACGAGCAGTACTTC.

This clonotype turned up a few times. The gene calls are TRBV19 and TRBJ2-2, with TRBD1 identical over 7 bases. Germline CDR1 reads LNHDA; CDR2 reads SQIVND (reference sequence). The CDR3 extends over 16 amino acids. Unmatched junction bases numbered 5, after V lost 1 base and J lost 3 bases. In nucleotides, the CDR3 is TGTGCCAGTAGTATAGGACAGGGATGGGACACCGGGGAGCTGTTTTTT. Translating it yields CASSIGQGWDTGELFF.

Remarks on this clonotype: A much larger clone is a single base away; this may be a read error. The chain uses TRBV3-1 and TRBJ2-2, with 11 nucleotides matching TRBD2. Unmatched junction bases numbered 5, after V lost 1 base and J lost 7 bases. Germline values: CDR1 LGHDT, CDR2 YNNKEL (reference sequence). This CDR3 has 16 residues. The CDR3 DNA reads TGTGCCAGCAGCCAAGCCTTGCTAGCGGGAGGCGGGGAGCTGTTTTTT. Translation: CASSQALLAGGGELFF.

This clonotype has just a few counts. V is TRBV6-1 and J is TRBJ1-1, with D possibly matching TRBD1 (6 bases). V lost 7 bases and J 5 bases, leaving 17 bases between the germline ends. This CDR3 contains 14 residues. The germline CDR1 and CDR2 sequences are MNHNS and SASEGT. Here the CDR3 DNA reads TGTGCCAGCACCCCGGGGGCTGGTGAAACTGAAGCTTTCTTT. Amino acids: CASTPGAGETEAFF.

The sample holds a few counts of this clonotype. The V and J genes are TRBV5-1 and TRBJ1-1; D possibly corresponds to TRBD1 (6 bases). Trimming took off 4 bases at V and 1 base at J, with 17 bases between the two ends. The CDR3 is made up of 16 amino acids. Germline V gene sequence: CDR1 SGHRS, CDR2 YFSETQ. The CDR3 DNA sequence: TGCGCCAGCAGCCCCCGTTATCGGACAGAGAACACTGAAGCTTTCTTT. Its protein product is CASSPRYRTENTEAFF.

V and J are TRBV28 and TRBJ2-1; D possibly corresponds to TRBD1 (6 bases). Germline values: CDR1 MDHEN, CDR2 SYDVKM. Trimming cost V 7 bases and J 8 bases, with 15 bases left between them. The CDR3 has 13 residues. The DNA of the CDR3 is TGTGCCAGCAAAAGGACAGTGGCCTATGAGCAGTTCTTC. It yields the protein CASKRTVAYEQFF.

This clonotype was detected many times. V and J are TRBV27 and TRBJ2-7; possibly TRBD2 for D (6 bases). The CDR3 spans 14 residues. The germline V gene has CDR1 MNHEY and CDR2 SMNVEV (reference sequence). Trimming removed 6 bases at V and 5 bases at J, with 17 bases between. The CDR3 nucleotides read TGTGCCAGCAGCCCGACATTGGGACTCGACGAGCAGTACTTC. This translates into CASSPTLGLDEQYF.